This TCR beta chain was retrieved from a study of blood T cell repertoires in COVID-19 (dated by TCRdb to the early 2020s). Turning to the overall study: Samples covering the acute and convalescent phases of COVID-19 were provided by collaborators in the United States, Italy and Spain. The material from the prospective study consisted of cDNA or gDNA derived from T cells, B-cell-depleted T cells, or PBMCs. Subjects who had been exposed to COVID-19, were actively infected with it, or had recovered from it provided the deeply sampled blood TCRbeta repertoires that made up the dataset. A freely available public database, intended as a resource for researchers studying the immune response to SARS-CoV-2, is where the repertoires were released. Samples came from the ongoing ImmuneRACE study (first 160 participants) plus 1,254 subjects from 6 global collaborators. A de-identified subject ID, COVID-19 status, age in years and sex were almost always included in the sample metadata. Where available, HLA class I and class II types were taken from metadata supplied by the sample provider and were not determined by assay-based typing.

The immunoSEQ Assay, a bias-controlled multiplex PCR, was used to amplify TCRbeta CDR3 regions from genomic DNA. As for how the authors treated the data: The number of nucleated cells in each sample was estimated by amplification of reference gene primers within the assay. To quantify the absolute abundance of each unique TCRbeta CDR3 rearrangement, sequence reads were collapsed and filtered. For each sample, productive Simpson clonality was calculated by taking the square root of Simpson's diversity index across productive rearrangements. The source is immuneACCESS, and TCRdb retained only in-frame sequences with V and J called. Part of the clones is not carried over; for the studies checked, unresolved V genes explain less than half of this, and the remainder is unexplained. From that table come the V and J calls and clone size; the DNA was used to work out D and trimming. This sample is represented by 400,000 to 500,000 clones; 88% of them were singletons. Together, the top ten hold roughly 1.9% of the sample.

Results the study describes overall, beyond this receptor: How much clinical and demographic metadata was included differed by source and by participant, and the metadata was provided uncurated.

The CDR3, cysteine through phenylalanine, is 12 amino acids long. Only the CDR3 DNA stays, 36 bases, in frame from base 1. V and J are truncated by 4 bases and 8 bases respectively, leaving an intervening sequence of 11 bases. Reading the germline V gene (reference sequence) gives CDR1 LNHDA and CDR2 SQIVND. Note on this clone: The target of this receptor is not known. No base-level quality is on record; no much larger clone is a single base apart.

Participants in the prospective study were enrolled through a virtual design, were aged roughly 18 to 100 years, and lived in 20 to 30 United States geographic areas. Cohort assignment in the prospective study relied on participant-reported clinical history from a screening survey and a study questionnaire. Recovered participants in ImmuneRACE Cohort 3 were defined as having two consecutive negative NP/OP PCR tests, clearance from a healthcare professional, or resolution of symptoms. In the prospective study, whole blood, serum and a nasopharyngeal or oropharyngeal swab were collected from each participant by mobile phlebotomists. Participants in the prospective study had the option to provide additional blood draws and questionnaires over an approximately 2-month period. Blood samples from the prospective study were shipped frozen or at room temperature prior to DNA extraction.

The source material was PBMCs or T cells enriched from blood (not recorded which). The rearranged segments are TRBV19 and TRBJ1-2; the D gene cannot be named for sure. The receptor comes from a woman between 40 and 50 years old who had recovered from COVID-19. The CDR3 amino acid sequence is: CASSTPGIGYTF. The nucleotide sequence is given as TGTGCCAGTAGTACCCCCGGGATCGGCTACACCTTC.